This is a list of T cell receptor beta chains from one sample in a study of patients with pleural tuberculosis. TCRdb fed the reads into MiXCR, producing one record per CDR3 protein. The sample lists around 50,000 distinct CDR3 sequences; 6% to 9.5% were seen once. The receptors originated from a human donor with pleural tuberculosis. Each CDR3 is given with its conserved first and last residue. Each record gives: D gene, J gene, clone size, V gene, CDR3 DNA, CDR3 protein. D genes are given only for firm matches. Rows give clone size only sometimes, using once, few, many, or a class for an expanded clone.

-,TRBJ1-1,many,TRBV5-2,TGTGCCAGCAACCCATTCCTTCGGGGAAACACTGAAGCTTTCTTT,CASNPFLRGNTEAFF
TRBD1,TRBJ1-1,many,TRBV5-4,TGTGCCAGCAGCTTGGCGGGACAGGGGGCGACTGAAGCTTTCTTT,CASSLAGQGATEAFF
-,TRBJ2-5,many,TRBV27,TGTGCCAGCGGAGAGTTTGAGACCCAGTACTTC,CASGEFETQYF
-,TRBJ1-5,-,TRBV30,TGTGCCTGGACTCCAGGGGGCAATCAGCCCCAGCATTTT,CAWTPGGNQPQHF
-,TRBJ1-1,many,TRBV5-1,TGCGCCAGCAGCCGGAGGGCAGAGAACACTGAAGCTTTCTTT,CASSRRAENTEAFF
-,TRBJ1-2,many,TRBV4-1,TGCGCCAGCAGCCAAGATTCCGCTGAGAACTATGGCTACACCTTC,CASSQDSAENYGYTF
-,TRBJ2-6,many,TRBV15,TGTGCCACCAGCAGAACGGACAATGCTGGGGCCAACGTCCTGACTTTC,CATSRTDNAGANVLTF
-,TRBJ1-1,many,TRBV30,TGTGCCTGGAGTGTACTTGGGCAAATGAACACTGAAGCTTTCTTT,CAWSVLGQMNTEAFF
TRBD2,TRBJ2-3,-,TRBV12-3/TRBV12-4,TGTGCCAGCAGTACAACTTTAGCGGGAGCCTTGGATACGCAGTATTTT,CASSTTLAGALDTQYF
TRBD1,TRBJ1-2,many,TRBV19,TGTGCCAGTAGTCTGCCGGGACAGGGGATCTATGGCTACACCTTC,CASSLPGQGIYGYTF
-,TRBJ1-2,-,TRBV19,TGTTCCAACGAAGGTTATGGCTACACCTTC,CSNEGYGYTF
TRBD1,TRBJ2-7,many,TRBV20-1,TGCAGTGCCGCACAGGGGCCAACCTACGAGCAGTACTTC,CSAAQGPTYEQYF
-,TRBJ2-1,many,TRBV6-2/TRBV6-3,TGTGCCAGCAGTTACGTGGGGCAGAACAATGAGCAGTTCTTC,CASSYVGQNNEQFF
TRBD1,TRBJ1-5,many,TRBV12-3/TRBV12-4,TGTGCCAGCAGCACAGACAGGGCGGATCAGCCCCAGCATTTT,CASSTDRADQPQHF
TRBD1,TRBJ2-3,few,TRBV19,TGTGCCAGCCCTATCCGGGACAGGGGTGTAGATACGCAGTATTTT,CASPIRDRGVDTQYF
-,TRBJ2-5,many,TRBV20-1,TGCAGTGCGCAGACTAGAAAAGGGAAAGAGACCCAGTACTTC,CSAQTRKGKETQYF
-,TRBJ1-1,many,TRBV4-1,TGCGCCAGCAGCCAAGCATGGACAGCGAACACTGAAGCTTTCTTT,CASSQAWTANTEAFF
-,TRBJ1-1,many,TRBV11-2,TGTGCCAGCAGCTTAATCTACCCCAACACTGAAGCTTTCTTT,CASSLIYPNTEAFF
-,TRBJ1-3,many,TRBV15,TGTGCCACCAGCAGGACGAAAGGAAACACCATATATTTT,CATSRTKGNTIYF
-,TRBJ2-2,many,TRBV4-1,TGCGCCAGCAGCCCGTCGACCGGGGAGCTGTTTTTT,CASSPSTGELFF
-,TRBJ1-6,many,TRBV27,TGTGCCAGCAGTTTCCGGGACGGGTATTCACCCCTCCACTTT,CASSFRDGYSPLHF
-,TRBJ2-5,-,TRBV24-1,TGTGCCACCAGTGATTTGGGTGACAGAAACCGTCCAGAGACCCAGTACTTC,CATSDLGDRNRPETQYF
-,TRBJ2-1,many,TRBV2,TGTGCCAGCAGTGAACCTCCCGTAGCGTTCTACAATGAGCAGTTCTTC,CASSEPPVAFYNEQFF
TRBD2,TRBJ2-3,many,TRBV13,TGTGCCAGCAGCCGCGGAACTAGCGGGAGGACAGATACGCAGTATTTT,CASSRGTSGRTDTQYF
-,TRBJ1-5,many,TRBV20-1,TGCAGTGCTAGAGAGGAACGAGGGCCCCAGCATTTT,CSAREERGPQHF
-,TRBJ2-1,many,TRBV2,TGTGCCAGCAGTGGAGTTGACAGGACCTCCTACAATGAGCAGTTCTTC,CASSGVDRTSYNEQFF
TRBD2,TRBJ2-1,few,TRBV10-2,TGCGCCAGCAGTGAGGTTCTAGCGGGAGATGAGCAGTTCTTC,CASSEVLAGDEQFF
TRBD2,TRBJ2-1,many,TRBV3-1,TGTGCCAGCAGCCAAGGTCCAGCGGGAGAGGGTGAGCAGTTCTTC,CASSQGPAGEGEQFF
TRBD1,TRBJ1-5,many,TRBV11-2,TGTGCCAGCAGCTTAACAGGGGACAATCAGCCCCAGCATTTT,CASSLTGDNQPQHF
-,TRBJ2-4,many,TRBV12-3/TRBV12-4,TGTGCCAGCAGTCCAAGAATAGGTCTAGCCAAAAACATTCAGTACTTC,CASSPRIGLAKNIQYF
TRBD2,TRBJ2-3,few,TRBV12-3/TRBV12-4,TGTGCCAGCAGTTTATTCGGCGGGAGGTCAGATACGCAGTATTTT,CASSLFGGRSDTQYF
-,TRBJ2-5,many,TRBV10-3,TGTGCCATCAGTGATCAAATTCAAGAGACCCAGTACTTC,CAISDQIQETQYF
-,TRBJ2-1,many,TRBV3-1,TGTGCCAGCAGCTCTCAAGGGGATGAGCAGTTCTTC,CASSSQGDEQFF
-,TRBJ1-5,many,TRBV28,TGTGCCAGCAGGGACGGCAATCAGCCCCAGCATTTT,CASRDGNQPQHF
-,TRBJ2-7,many,TRBV20-1,TGCAGTGCGCTAGGGACAAGGGACTACGAGCAGTACTTC,CSALGTRDYEQYF
-,TRBJ1-1,many,TRBV20-1,TGCAGTGCTAGAGATCCGGGGGCGGATGAAGCTTTCTTT,CSARDPGADEAFF
-,TRBJ1-1,many,TRBV28,TGTGCCATCACAGGCCCGAACACTGAAGCTTTCTTT,CAITGPNTEAFF
-,TRBJ1-5,-,TRBV5-4,TGTGCCAGCAGCTTGATTAGCAATCAGCCCCAGCATTTT,CASSLISNQPQHF
-,TRBJ2-5,many,TRBV20-1,TGCAGTGCCGGGGACATCCAAGAGACCCAGTACTTC,CSAGDIQETQYF
-,TRBJ2-3,many,TRBV6-1,TGTGCCAGCAGTGCCCAGGACAAGACCACAGATACGCAGTATTTT,CASSAQDKTTDTQYF
-,TRBJ2-5,-,TRBV4-2,TGTGCCAGCAGCCCCGAATTTCTGAGCTTATCCGAGACCCAGTACTTC,CASSPEFLSLSETQYF
TRBD2,TRBJ2-1,many,TRBV13,TGTGCCAGCAGCTTAGGTTCAGCGGGACTCACCTACAATGAGCAGTTCTTC,CASSLGSAGLTYNEQFF